The clone carrying this TCR beta chain was observed at least ten times. Its antigen is as yet unknown. The data stem from a study of T cells in Graves' hyperthyroidism and ophthalmopathy. Study outcomes and limitations: Progression to ophthalmopathy was predicted a median of approximately 6.4 months early.

This CDR3 contains 16 residues. From germline, CDR1 is SGHAT and CDR2 FQNNGV. The V and J ends lost 5 bases and 8 bases respectively, with 21 bases between them. Diagnoses were made from clinical symptoms, serum measures (thyroxine and TRAb), thyroid ultrasound and orbital computed tomography. Amplified TCR beta CDR3 regions came from RNA transcripts. The HTBI primer set served for first-round RT-PCR of the TCR CDR3. Each CDR3 protein gets one entry after TCRdb re-called the multiplex PCR reads with MiXCR. The sample holds a few hundred thousand distinct CDR3 sequences, 18% seen once. This TCR was sampled from a man aged 18 to 29 with Graves' ophthalmopathy. This sequence joins TRBV11-2 and TRBJ1-4, with D uncertain. The material sequenced was blood. DNA of the CDR3: TGTGCCAGCAGCCGATTAGGAAGGCAGAGACTCGAAAAACTGTTTTTT. This encodes CASSRLGRQRLEKLFF. Together with reference TRBV11-2 and TRBJ1-4, the CDR3 gives the full variable domain: EAGVAQSPRYKIIEKRQSVAFWCNPISGHATLYWYQQILGQGPKLLIQFQNNGVVDDSQLPKDRFSAERLKGVDSTLKIQPAKLEDSAVYLCASSRLGRQRLEKLFFGSGTQLSVL.